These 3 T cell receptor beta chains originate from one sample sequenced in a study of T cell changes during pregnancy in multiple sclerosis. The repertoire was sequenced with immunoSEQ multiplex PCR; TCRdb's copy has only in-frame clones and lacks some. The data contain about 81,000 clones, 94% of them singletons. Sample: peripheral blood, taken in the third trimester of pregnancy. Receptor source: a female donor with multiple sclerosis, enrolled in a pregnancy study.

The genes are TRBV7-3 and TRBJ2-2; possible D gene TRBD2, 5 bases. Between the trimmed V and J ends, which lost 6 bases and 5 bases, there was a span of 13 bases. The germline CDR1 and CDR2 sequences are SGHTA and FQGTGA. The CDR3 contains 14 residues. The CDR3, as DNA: TGTGCCAGCAGACCAGACGGGGTGACCGGGGAGCTGTTTTTT. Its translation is CASRPDGVTGELFF.

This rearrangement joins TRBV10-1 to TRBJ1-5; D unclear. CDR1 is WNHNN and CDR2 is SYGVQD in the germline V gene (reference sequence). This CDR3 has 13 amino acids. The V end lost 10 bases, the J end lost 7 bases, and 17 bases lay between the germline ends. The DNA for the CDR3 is TGCGCCACCCAGCGGAGGGTCGGGCAGCCCCAGCATTTT. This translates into CATQRRVGQPQHF.

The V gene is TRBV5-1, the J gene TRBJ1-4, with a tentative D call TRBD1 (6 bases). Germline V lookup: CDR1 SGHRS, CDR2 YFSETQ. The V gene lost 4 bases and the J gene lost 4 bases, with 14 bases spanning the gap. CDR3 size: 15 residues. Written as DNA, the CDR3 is TGCGCCAGCAGCCGAACAGGGAGGGGTAATGAAAAACTGTTTTTT. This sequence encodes CASSRTGRGNEKLFF.